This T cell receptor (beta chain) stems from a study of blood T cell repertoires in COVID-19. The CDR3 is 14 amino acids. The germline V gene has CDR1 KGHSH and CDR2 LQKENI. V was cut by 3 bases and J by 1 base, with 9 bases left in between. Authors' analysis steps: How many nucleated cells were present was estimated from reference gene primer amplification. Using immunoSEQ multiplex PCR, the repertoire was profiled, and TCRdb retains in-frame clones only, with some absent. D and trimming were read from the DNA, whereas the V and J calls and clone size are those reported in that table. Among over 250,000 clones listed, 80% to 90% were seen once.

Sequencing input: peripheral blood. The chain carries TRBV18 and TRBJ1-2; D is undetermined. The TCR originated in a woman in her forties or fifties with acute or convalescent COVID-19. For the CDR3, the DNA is TGTGCCAGCTCACCTTCGAGGTTTAACTATGGCTACACCTTC. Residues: CASSPSRFNYGYTF. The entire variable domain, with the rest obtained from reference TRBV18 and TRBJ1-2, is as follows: NAGVMQNPRHLVRRRGQEARLRCSPMKGHSHVYWYRQLPEEGLKFMVYLQKENIIDESGMPKERFSAEFPKEGPSILRIQQVVRGDSAAYFCASSPSRFNYGYTFGSGTRLTVV.